This section outlines one TCR beta chain sequence together with its context. The germline V and J ends were trimmed by 3 bases and 4 bases, with 12 bases remaining between them. The CDR3 runs 14 residues. Unique molecular identifiers tagged the TCRbeta library. TCRdb analysed the PCR reads with MiXCR anew, one entry per CDR3 protein. Of some 200,000 distinct CDR3 sequences in the sample, around 8.4% were seen once. This record belongs to a study of T-cell reconstitution after alpha-beta-depleted transplantation in children. The source material was PBMCs, mostly from graft donor cells, sampled 360 days after TCRalphabeta/CD19-depleted stem cell transplant. This chain uses TRBV12-3 or TRBV12-4 with TRBJ2-5, with D perhaps matching TRBD1 or TRBD2 (5 bases each). This receptor was identified in a male patient aged 2 to 10 who had a stem cell transplant for acute myeloid leukemia, so the T cells may come from the graft donor. The chain's CDR3 is CASSFGGGGETQYF. Written as DNA, the CDR3 is TGTGCCAGCAGTTTCGGCGGTGGGGGAGAGACCCAGTACTTC.